What follows are 21 T cell receptor beta chains derived from one specimen sequenced in a study of blood T cell repertoires in COVID-19. Sequencing was performed with immunoSEQ multiplex PCR; in TCRdb, only in-frame clones are kept and a portion is missing. In the table there are 250,000 or so clones, 70% to 90% of which are singletons. The material sequenced was PBMCs or T cells enriched from blood (not recorded which). The receptors were gathered from a woman aged 50 to 60 who had been exposed to COVID-19.

The chain combines TRBV6-2 or TRBV6-3 with TRBJ2-7; possible D gene TRBD2, 5 bases. V dropped 5 bases and J dropped 9 bases, with 20 bases sitting between them. The length of the CDR3 is 14 residues. Germline CDR1 reads MNHEY; CDR2 reads SVGEGT. The CDR3 DNA follows: TGTGCCAGCAGTCTTCTCAGGAGGACGGATCGGCAGTACTTC. It is translated as CASSLLRRTDRQYF.

This clone is a singleton in its sample. The gene calls are TRBV5-1 and TRBJ1-6; 7 bases are shared with TRBD1. Germline V gives CDR1 SGHRS, CDR2 YFSETQ. CDR3 length equals 16 residues. J gave up 10 bases and V 4 bases, and 14 bases lay outside the gene matches. This CDR3 reads CASSRTRDSGHSPLHF. DNA of the CDR3: TGCGCCAGCAGCAGGACCCGGGACAGCGGGCACTCACCCCTCCACTTT.

This clone has more than one count but fewer than ten. V is TRBV15 and J is TRBJ1-4; TRBD1 matches 10 bases. This CDR3 spans 15 amino acids. V shed 4 bases, J shed 8 bases, and the junction held 7 bases outside the gene matches. Looked up from germline, CDR1 is LNHNV and CDR2 is YYDKDF (reference sequence). As DNA, the CDR3 is TGTGCCACCAGCATACCGGGACAGGGGCACGAAAAACTGTTTTTT. Translated: CATSIPGQGHEKLFF.

This chain connects TRBV6-5 to TRBJ2-7; TRBD2 aligns across 15 bases. The CDR3 has 14 residues. V trimming: 11 bases; J trimming: 6 bases; junction bases outside the gene matches: 8. Germline V lookup: CDR1 MNHEY, CDR2 SVGAGI. The CDR3 region is CAAGLAGGPGEQYF. CDR3 nucleotide sequence: TGTGCCGCGGGACTAGCGGGGGGCCCTGGCGAGCAGTACTTC.

CDR3 nucleotides: TGCGCCAGCAGCTTGGAGACAGGGGTCAATAATTCACCCCTCCACTTT. Protein: CASSLETGVNNSPLHF. The rearrangement uses TRBV5-1 and TRBJ1-6; TRBD1 matches 8 bases. Germline V CDR1 and CDR2: SGHRS, YFSETQ. The ends lost 0 bases at V and 5 bases at J; junction bases unmatched: 4. The CDR3 totals 16 residues.

This sequence joins TRBV21-1 and TRBJ2-6; the DNA was not used to check the table's D call, TRBD2. TRBV21-1 is given as a pseudogene. This CDR3 is 16 amino acids long. The CDR3 nucleotides are TGTGCTGACGCGGGACTTTTACACTCTGGGGCCAACGTCCTGACTTTC. It yields the protein CADAGLLHSGANVLTF.

This chain links TRBV27 with TRBJ1-1; D might be TRBD1 (5 bases). The CDR3 covers 17 residues. Germline lookup yields CDR1 MNHEY and CDR2 SMNVEV (reference sequence). V dropped 2 bases and J dropped 5 bases, with 21 bases sitting between them. The DNA for the CDR3 is TGTGCCAGCAGTTTACTCCGCAGGGTCCTCCCCGGGACTGAAGCTTTCTTT. It is translated as CASSLLRRVLPGTEAFF.

The rearrangement joins TRBV6-1 to TRBJ2-2; D is possibly TRBD1 (7 bases). V dropped 3 bases and J dropped 6 bases, with 23 bases sitting between them. This CDR3 spans 18 amino acids. The V gene's germline CDR1 is MNHNS and CDR2 SASEGT. CDR3 sequence reads: CASSEETGRWIYAGELFF. The CDR3 DNA follows: TGTGCCAGCAGTGAGGAGACAGGGAGGTGGATTTACGCCGGGGAGCTGTTTTTT.

The chain recombines TRBV28 with TRBJ2-7; 9 positions agree with TRBD1. The V segment lost 2 bases and the J segment 6 bases; nucleotides outside the gene matches: 8. The CDR3 loop spans 15 amino acids. The germline V gene encodes CDR1 MDHEN and CDR2 SYDVKM. This chain's CDR3 is CASSLRDREVSEQYF. For the CDR3, the DNA is TGTGCCAGCAGTTTAAGGGACAGGGAGGTCAGCGAGCAGTACTTC.

This clone was found once. The V and J genes are TRBV6-6 and TRBJ1-1; D not resolved. Germline CDR1 reads MNHNY; CDR2 reads SVGAGI (reference sequence). The CDR3 sequence is 15 residues long. Trimming took off 2 bases at V and 0 bases at J, with 10 bases between the two ends. As DNA, the CDR3 is TGTGCCAGCAGTTACCGACTTCGGTTGAACACTGAAGCTTTCTTT. This codes for CASSYRLRLNTEAFF.

The CDR3: CASSAGQLREKLFF. CDR3 nucleotides: TGTGCCAGCAGCGCGGGACAGCTAAGGGAAAAACTGTTTTTT. V usage is TRBV5-4 and J usage is TRBJ1-4, with TRBD1 matching over 7 bases. The CDR3 is made up of 14 amino acids. Germline loops: CDR1 SGHNT, CDR2 YYREEE (reference sequence). Trimming removed 4 bases from V and 8 bases from J; junction bases left unmatched: 8. Together with reference TRBV5-4 and TRBJ1-4, the CDR3 gives the full variable domain: ETGVTQSPTHLIKTRGQQVTLRCSSQSGHNTVSWYQQALGQGPQFIFQYYREEENGRGNFPPRFSGLQFPNYSSELNVNALELDDSALYLCASSAGQLREKLFFGSGTQLSVL.

The genes are TRBV10-3 and TRBJ2-2; 12 bases line up with TRBD2. The junction had 7 bases not matched to a gene; V was cut back by 8 bases and J by 6 bases. Per germline, CDR1 ENHRY and CDR2 SYGVKD. This CDR3 is built from 15 residues. The CDR3 sequence: CAIPSSGGAAGELFF. The CDR3 bases are TGTGCCATCCCCTCTAGCGGGGGGGCTGCCGGGGAGCTGTTTTTT.

The chain links TRBV6-1 to TRBJ1-2; D is possibly TRBD1 (6 bases). The CDR3 is 15 amino acids. Germline V gene lookup returns CDR1 MNHNS and CDR2 SASEGT. Trimming stripped 2 bases from V and 4 bases from J, with 14 bases between. In DNA form, the CDR3 reads TGTGCCAGCAGTGAATCGCGGGGGCGCGTCTATGGCTACACCTTC. This sequence encodes CASSESRGRVYGYTF.

This clone was counted a single time. V and J are TRBV5-1 and TRBJ1-1; tentative D call: TRBD1 (5 bases). Germline V gene sequence: CDR1 SGHRS, CDR2 YFSETQ. Trimming left V 2 bases short and J 5 bases short, with 13 bases between. The CDR3 is 14 residues long. CDR3 nucleotide sequence: TGCGCCAGCAGCTTCCAAATGGGGGGGACTGAAGCTTTCTTT. Translation gives CASSFQMGGTEAFF.

This rearrangement joins TRBV4-3 to TRBJ1-1; D may be TRBD1 (6 bases). The CDR3 length is 18 residues. In germline, CDR1 is LGHNA, CDR2 YSLEER. Trimming cost V 3 bases and J 4 bases, with 24 bases left between them. The CDR3 is CASSQISAGGGRSTEAFF. CDR3 nucleotide sequence: TGCGCCAGCAGCCAGATATCTGCCGGCGGGGGGCGGAGCACTGAAGCTTTCTTT.

This chain joins TRBV7-9 and TRBJ1-6, with 7 bases identical to TRBD1. The CDR3 sequence is 16 residues long. Trimming cost V 3 bases and J 7 bases; bases outside gene matches: 9. CDR1 is SEHNR, CDR2 FQNEAQ, per germline (reference sequence). The CDR3 sequence is CASSLAGTVINSPLHF. The CDR3 coding sequence is TGTGCCAGCAGCTTGGCCGGGACAGTGATCAATTCACCCCTCCACTTT.

The chain carries TRBV27 and TRBJ1-6; TRBD1 aligns across 7 bases. This CDR3 is 13 amino acids long. CDR1 MNHEY and CDR2 SMNVEV come from the germline V gene (reference sequence). V lost 5 bases and J lost 10; bases outside the gene matches: 5. Here the CDR3 reads CASSRQGGSPLHF. As DNA, the CDR3 is TGTGCCAGCAGTCGACAGGGAGGCTCACCCCTCCACTTT.

The chain is built from TRBV3-1 (or the pseudogene TRBV3-2) and TRBJ1-5, with TRBD1 matching 9 bases. Germline loops: CDR1 LGHDT, CDR2 YNNKEL (reference sequence). The CDR3 totals 14 residues. J lost 9 bases, V lost 5 bases, and 8 bases had no gene match. CDR3 amino acids: CASSTGQGHRPQHF. For the CDR3, the DNA is TGTGCCAGCAGCACTGGACAGGGGCATCGGCCCCAGCATTTT.

This clone was observed a handful of times. The chain is built from TRBV4-3 and TRBJ2-1; TRBD1 is a possible D gene (6 bases). The germline gives CDR1 LGHNA, CDR2 YSLEER. The CDR3 covers 14 residues. V lost 1 base to trimming and J lost 9 bases, with 13 bases between them. The CDR3 sequence: CASSQGQAGGEQFF. The CDR3 DNA is TGCGCCAGCAGCCAAGGACAGGCAGGAGGTGAGCAGTTCTTC.

This clone was detected only a few times. This rearrangement joins TRBV18 to TRBJ2-1, with TRBD2 matching over 8 bases. J lost 9 bases, V lost 1 base, and 5 bases had no gene match. In germline, CDR1 is KGHSH, CDR2 LQKENI. The CDR3 contains 14 residues. In DNA, the CDR3 is TGTGCCAGCTCACCACAGGGACTAGTGGCTGAGCAGTTCTTC. It encodes CASSPQGLVAEQFF.

V is TRBV27 and J is TRBJ1-2; 7 bases match TRBD1. The CDR3 contains 17 residues. Germline V gives CDR1 MNHEY, CDR2 SMNVEV (reference sequence). Trimming removed 3 bases from V and 0 bases from J; junction bases left unmatched: 10. This CDR3 reads CASSLSAGGIPNYGYTF. CDR3 DNA sequence: TGTGCCAGCAGTTTGTCGGCAGGGGGGATTCCTAACTATGGCTACACCTTC.